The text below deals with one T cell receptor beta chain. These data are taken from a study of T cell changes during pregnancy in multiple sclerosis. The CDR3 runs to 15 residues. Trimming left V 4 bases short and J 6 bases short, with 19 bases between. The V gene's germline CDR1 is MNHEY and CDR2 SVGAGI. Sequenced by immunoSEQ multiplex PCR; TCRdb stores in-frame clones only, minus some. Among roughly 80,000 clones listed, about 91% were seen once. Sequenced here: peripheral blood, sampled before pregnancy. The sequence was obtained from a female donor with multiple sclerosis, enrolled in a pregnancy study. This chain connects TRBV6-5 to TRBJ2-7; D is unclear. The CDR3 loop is CASSSPTGIPLEQYF. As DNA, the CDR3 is TGTGCCAGCAGTTCCCCCACCGGTATCCCCCTCGAGCAGTACTTC.